The 17 T cell receptor beta chains in this list originate from one sample, sequenced in a study of radiation and T cells in renal cell carcinoma. The table came from immunoSEQ multiplex PCR; TCRdb's copy has only in-frame clones and leaves some out. The sample includes about 150,000 clones, more than 70% seen only once; the top ten take about 12%. Time point in this sample: baseline pretreatment blood. Treatment indicated: 15 Gy SBRT to primary tumor, nephrectomy 4 weeks later. Here the sequenced sample was blood, taken from a patient whose treatment included radiotherapy and nephrectomy. These receptors were collected from a woman in her forties or fifties with renal cell carcinoma.

For the CDR3, the DNA is TGTGCCAGCAGAACCGGGACGTTAACTAACTATGGCTACACCTTC. As protein: CASRTGTLTNYGYTF. V and J are TRBV2 and TRBJ1-2; weak D call: TRBD1 (5 bases). V was cut by 6 bases and J by 0 bases, with 14 bases left in between. Germline V gives CDR1 SNHLY, CDR2 FYNNEI. The CDR3 loop spans 15 amino acids.

This chain joins TRBV7-9 and TRBJ2-3; D not certain. Germline CDR1 is SEHNR and CDR2 is FQNEAQ (reference sequence). The CDR3 totals 13 residues. Trimming shortened V by 3 bases and J by 4 bases, and 8 bases separated the two germline ends. The CDR3: CASSFQRADTQYF. DNA for the CDR3: TGTGCCAGCAGCTTCCAAAGAGCAGATACGCAGTATTTT.

In its sample, this clone was seen once. J is TRBJ1-1 and V is TRBV15; D is ambiguous. The CDR3 is made up of 16 amino acids. The germline V and J ends were trimmed by 0 bases and 0 bases, with 11 bases remaining between them. The germline gives CDR1 LNHNV, CDR2 YYDKDF (reference sequence). Here the CDR3 reads CATSRDRVAMNTEAFF. The CDR3, as DNA: TGTGCCACCAGCAGAGATCGAGTAGCTATGAACACTGAAGCTTTCTTT.

The chain joins TRBV6-1 to TRBJ2-1; no definite D call. V lost 7 bases and J 5 bases, leaving 12 bases between the germline ends. CDR1 MNHNS and CDR2 SASEGT come from the germline V gene. The CDR3 totals 13 residues. CDR3 nucleotides: TGTGCCAGCACTTACAGATTTCACAATGAGCAGTTCTTC. Its translation: CASTYRFHNEQFF.

The table lists this clone with a count of one. V gene TRBV4-1 combines with J gene TRBJ2-7, with TRBD1 matching over 9 bases. CDR1 and CDR2 (germline): MGHRA, YSYEKL. The V and J ends lost 3 bases and 5 bases, in that order; junction bases with no gene match: 8. The CDR3 runs 15 residues. The CDR3 DNA reads TGCGCCAGCAGCCAGTTTCGGGACAGGGCCAACGAGCAGTACTTC. Translating gives CASSQFRDRANEQYF.

The chain is built from TRBV6-5 and TRBJ2-3, with D hard to call. This CDR3 is built from 14 residues. Germline CDR1 is MNHEY and CDR2 is SVGAGI. V lost 5 bases and J lost 2, with 11 bases in between. In DNA, the CDR3 is TGTGCCAGCAGTCCTTCGCCAGACACAGATACGCAGTATTTT. This sequence encodes CASSPSPDTDTQYF.

This chain connects TRBV5-6 to TRBJ1-2; D not resolved. The germline CDR1 and CDR2 sequences are SGHDT and YYEEEE. This CDR3 comprises 12 residues. With 5 bases removed from V and 1 base from J, the gap between germline ends came to 6 bases. The CDR3 region is CASSTFNYGYTF. The CDR3 DNA sequence: TGTGCCAGCAGTACCTTTAACTATGGCTACACCTTC.

The genes are TRBV2 and TRBJ1-1, with D possibly matching TRBD1 (5 bases). The V gene's germline CDR1 is SNHLY and CDR2 FYNNEI. V gave up 7 bases and J gave up 1 base, with 13 bases separating them. This CDR3 is 14 amino acids long. Here the CDR3 reads CASNPTDSNTEAFF. In nucleotides, the CDR3 is TGTGCCAGCAATCCGACAGACTCGAACACTGAAGCTTTCTTT.

CDR3: CASSIMGQAANYGYTF. The CDR3 region has the DNA TGTGCCAGTAGTATAATGGGGCAGGCGGCTAACTATGGCTACACCTTC. V is TRBV19 and J is TRBJ1-2, with a tentative D call TRBD1 (5 bases). CDR1 LNHDA and CDR2 SQIVND come from the germline V gene (reference sequence). The CDR3 sequence is 16 residues long. V was trimmed by 2 bases and J by 0 bases, leaving 13 bases between them.

This clone came up once. This rearrangement joins TRBV5-6 to TRBJ2-3; D is undetermined. The V gene lost 3 bases and the J gene lost 4 bases, with 3 bases spanning the gap. The CDR3 totals 11 residues. Germline values: CDR1 SGHDT, CDR2 YYEEEE. CDR3 DNA: TGTGCCAGCAGCTCGGCAGATACGCAGTATTTT. It codes for CASSSADTQYF. The variable domain in full, with the rest retrieved from reference TRBV5-6 and TRBJ2-3, is DAGVTQSPTHLIKTRGQQVTLRCSPKSGHDTVSWYQQALGQGPQFIFQYYEEEERQRGNFPDRFSGHQFPNYSSELNVNALLLGDSALYLCASSSADTQYFGPGTRLTVL.

V is TRBV10-3 and J is TRBJ2-2; TRBD2 agrees at 11 bases. Per germline, CDR1 ENHRY and CDR2 SYGVKD. This CDR3 spans 18 amino acids. The junction had 13 bases not matched to a gene; V was cut back by 8 bases and J by 2 bases. The CDR3 spells CAIPFGLAGGYNTGELFF. As DNA, the CDR3 is TGTGCCATCCCCTTCGGGCTAGCGGGGGGCTATAACACCGGGGAGCTGTTTTTT.

This clone was recorded once. The V gene is TRBV30, the J gene TRBJ1-6; D ambiguous. CDR1 and CDR2 from the germline V gene are GTSNPN and SVGIG (reference sequence). The CDR3 extends over 15 amino acids. V lost 0 bases and J 12 bases, leaving 18 bases between the germline ends. CDR3 loop: CAWSVLSVPGRPLHF. CDR3 nucleotides: TGTGCCTGGAGTGTATTGTCAGTACCAGGCCGACCCCTCCACTTT.

The rearrangement joins TRBV2 to TRBJ1-2, with D possibly matching TRBD1 (6 bases). Germline V CDR1 and CDR2: SNHLY, FYNNEI. The V gene lost 6 bases and the J gene lost 0 bases, with 11 bases spanning the gap. This CDR3 has 14 amino acids. The CDR3 spells CASRGGSTNYGYTF. The CDR3 coding sequence is TGTGCCAGCAGGGGGGGCTCCACTAACTATGGCTACACCTTC.

About this clone itself: The junction does not match germline at one end; this may be a read error. The V call is TRBV29-1, the J call TRBJ2-1, with 8 bases lining up with TRBD1. The CDR3 runs to 11 residues. Germline values: CDR1 SQVTM, CDR2 ANQGSEA. CDR3 amino acids: CSVEGGQGQFF. The CDR3 bases are TGCAGCGTGGAAGGTGGACAGGGCCAGTTCTTC.

The chain links TRBV7-9 to TRBJ2-3; 7 bases map to TRBD1. Germline V gene lookup returns CDR1 SEHNR and CDR2 FQNEAQ (reference sequence). Trimming took 5 bases from V and 1 from J; bases not matched to a gene: 6. The CDR3 sequence is 15 residues long. CDR3 sequence reads: CASSMGQFGTDTQYF. The CDR3 DNA reads TGTGCCAGCAGCATGGGACAGTTCGGCACAGATACGCAGTATTTT.

This clone was seen a single time. This sequence joins TRBV7-3 and TRBJ2-5; D may match TRBD1 or TRBD2 (5 bases each). From germline, CDR1 is SGHTA and CDR2 FQGTGA. V lost 2 bases and J lost 1, with 11 bases in between. There are 15 residues in the CDR3. CDR3 nucleotide sequence: TGTGCCAGCAGCTTATGGGGTGGGGGCCAAGAGACCCAGTACTTC. This gives the protein CASSLWGGGQETQYF.

This rearrangement joins TRBV7-9 to TRBJ2-5; 12 bases are shared with TRBD2. V shed 5 bases and J 6 bases; nucleotides not matched to a gene: 10. The CDR3 covers 16 residues. In germline, CDR1 is SEHNR, CDR2 FQNEAQ (reference sequence). The DNA for the CDR3 is TGTGCCAGCAGCAAGACTAGCGGGGGAGGTCGAAAGACCCAGTACTTC. Protein sequence: CASSKTSGGGRKTQYF.